This record looks at one T cell receptor beta chain sequence and its context. The CDR3 totals 14 residues. Germline lookup yields CDR1 MNHNY and CDR2 SVGAGI (reference sequence). V shed 10 bases and J shed 3 bases, with 18 bases lying between them. The data were obtained in a study of blood T cell repertoires in COVID-19. Turning to the study itself: Researchers got acute and convalescent COVID-19 samples from the United States, Italy and Spain. Nucleic acid was either cDNA or gDNA, and it came from T cells, B-cell-depleted T cells, or PBMCs.

Authors' data handling: Scientists estimated how many nucleated cells there were by amplifying reference gene primers. TCRdb keeps only in-frame clones here, not all; method: immunoSEQ multiplex PCR. V, J and clone size were drawn from that table, and D and trimming were deduced from the DNA. The sample carries fewer than 300,000 clones, around nine tenths recorded once. This chain uses TRBV6-6 with TRBJ2-5; D may be TRBD2 (5 bases). Sequenced input: peripheral blood. The source is a man aged 40-49 years who had recovered from COVID-19. The CDR3 nucleotides read TGTGCCACCCCATTAGGAGGAAAGGAAGAGACCCAGTACTTC. It is translated as CATPLGGKEETQYF.